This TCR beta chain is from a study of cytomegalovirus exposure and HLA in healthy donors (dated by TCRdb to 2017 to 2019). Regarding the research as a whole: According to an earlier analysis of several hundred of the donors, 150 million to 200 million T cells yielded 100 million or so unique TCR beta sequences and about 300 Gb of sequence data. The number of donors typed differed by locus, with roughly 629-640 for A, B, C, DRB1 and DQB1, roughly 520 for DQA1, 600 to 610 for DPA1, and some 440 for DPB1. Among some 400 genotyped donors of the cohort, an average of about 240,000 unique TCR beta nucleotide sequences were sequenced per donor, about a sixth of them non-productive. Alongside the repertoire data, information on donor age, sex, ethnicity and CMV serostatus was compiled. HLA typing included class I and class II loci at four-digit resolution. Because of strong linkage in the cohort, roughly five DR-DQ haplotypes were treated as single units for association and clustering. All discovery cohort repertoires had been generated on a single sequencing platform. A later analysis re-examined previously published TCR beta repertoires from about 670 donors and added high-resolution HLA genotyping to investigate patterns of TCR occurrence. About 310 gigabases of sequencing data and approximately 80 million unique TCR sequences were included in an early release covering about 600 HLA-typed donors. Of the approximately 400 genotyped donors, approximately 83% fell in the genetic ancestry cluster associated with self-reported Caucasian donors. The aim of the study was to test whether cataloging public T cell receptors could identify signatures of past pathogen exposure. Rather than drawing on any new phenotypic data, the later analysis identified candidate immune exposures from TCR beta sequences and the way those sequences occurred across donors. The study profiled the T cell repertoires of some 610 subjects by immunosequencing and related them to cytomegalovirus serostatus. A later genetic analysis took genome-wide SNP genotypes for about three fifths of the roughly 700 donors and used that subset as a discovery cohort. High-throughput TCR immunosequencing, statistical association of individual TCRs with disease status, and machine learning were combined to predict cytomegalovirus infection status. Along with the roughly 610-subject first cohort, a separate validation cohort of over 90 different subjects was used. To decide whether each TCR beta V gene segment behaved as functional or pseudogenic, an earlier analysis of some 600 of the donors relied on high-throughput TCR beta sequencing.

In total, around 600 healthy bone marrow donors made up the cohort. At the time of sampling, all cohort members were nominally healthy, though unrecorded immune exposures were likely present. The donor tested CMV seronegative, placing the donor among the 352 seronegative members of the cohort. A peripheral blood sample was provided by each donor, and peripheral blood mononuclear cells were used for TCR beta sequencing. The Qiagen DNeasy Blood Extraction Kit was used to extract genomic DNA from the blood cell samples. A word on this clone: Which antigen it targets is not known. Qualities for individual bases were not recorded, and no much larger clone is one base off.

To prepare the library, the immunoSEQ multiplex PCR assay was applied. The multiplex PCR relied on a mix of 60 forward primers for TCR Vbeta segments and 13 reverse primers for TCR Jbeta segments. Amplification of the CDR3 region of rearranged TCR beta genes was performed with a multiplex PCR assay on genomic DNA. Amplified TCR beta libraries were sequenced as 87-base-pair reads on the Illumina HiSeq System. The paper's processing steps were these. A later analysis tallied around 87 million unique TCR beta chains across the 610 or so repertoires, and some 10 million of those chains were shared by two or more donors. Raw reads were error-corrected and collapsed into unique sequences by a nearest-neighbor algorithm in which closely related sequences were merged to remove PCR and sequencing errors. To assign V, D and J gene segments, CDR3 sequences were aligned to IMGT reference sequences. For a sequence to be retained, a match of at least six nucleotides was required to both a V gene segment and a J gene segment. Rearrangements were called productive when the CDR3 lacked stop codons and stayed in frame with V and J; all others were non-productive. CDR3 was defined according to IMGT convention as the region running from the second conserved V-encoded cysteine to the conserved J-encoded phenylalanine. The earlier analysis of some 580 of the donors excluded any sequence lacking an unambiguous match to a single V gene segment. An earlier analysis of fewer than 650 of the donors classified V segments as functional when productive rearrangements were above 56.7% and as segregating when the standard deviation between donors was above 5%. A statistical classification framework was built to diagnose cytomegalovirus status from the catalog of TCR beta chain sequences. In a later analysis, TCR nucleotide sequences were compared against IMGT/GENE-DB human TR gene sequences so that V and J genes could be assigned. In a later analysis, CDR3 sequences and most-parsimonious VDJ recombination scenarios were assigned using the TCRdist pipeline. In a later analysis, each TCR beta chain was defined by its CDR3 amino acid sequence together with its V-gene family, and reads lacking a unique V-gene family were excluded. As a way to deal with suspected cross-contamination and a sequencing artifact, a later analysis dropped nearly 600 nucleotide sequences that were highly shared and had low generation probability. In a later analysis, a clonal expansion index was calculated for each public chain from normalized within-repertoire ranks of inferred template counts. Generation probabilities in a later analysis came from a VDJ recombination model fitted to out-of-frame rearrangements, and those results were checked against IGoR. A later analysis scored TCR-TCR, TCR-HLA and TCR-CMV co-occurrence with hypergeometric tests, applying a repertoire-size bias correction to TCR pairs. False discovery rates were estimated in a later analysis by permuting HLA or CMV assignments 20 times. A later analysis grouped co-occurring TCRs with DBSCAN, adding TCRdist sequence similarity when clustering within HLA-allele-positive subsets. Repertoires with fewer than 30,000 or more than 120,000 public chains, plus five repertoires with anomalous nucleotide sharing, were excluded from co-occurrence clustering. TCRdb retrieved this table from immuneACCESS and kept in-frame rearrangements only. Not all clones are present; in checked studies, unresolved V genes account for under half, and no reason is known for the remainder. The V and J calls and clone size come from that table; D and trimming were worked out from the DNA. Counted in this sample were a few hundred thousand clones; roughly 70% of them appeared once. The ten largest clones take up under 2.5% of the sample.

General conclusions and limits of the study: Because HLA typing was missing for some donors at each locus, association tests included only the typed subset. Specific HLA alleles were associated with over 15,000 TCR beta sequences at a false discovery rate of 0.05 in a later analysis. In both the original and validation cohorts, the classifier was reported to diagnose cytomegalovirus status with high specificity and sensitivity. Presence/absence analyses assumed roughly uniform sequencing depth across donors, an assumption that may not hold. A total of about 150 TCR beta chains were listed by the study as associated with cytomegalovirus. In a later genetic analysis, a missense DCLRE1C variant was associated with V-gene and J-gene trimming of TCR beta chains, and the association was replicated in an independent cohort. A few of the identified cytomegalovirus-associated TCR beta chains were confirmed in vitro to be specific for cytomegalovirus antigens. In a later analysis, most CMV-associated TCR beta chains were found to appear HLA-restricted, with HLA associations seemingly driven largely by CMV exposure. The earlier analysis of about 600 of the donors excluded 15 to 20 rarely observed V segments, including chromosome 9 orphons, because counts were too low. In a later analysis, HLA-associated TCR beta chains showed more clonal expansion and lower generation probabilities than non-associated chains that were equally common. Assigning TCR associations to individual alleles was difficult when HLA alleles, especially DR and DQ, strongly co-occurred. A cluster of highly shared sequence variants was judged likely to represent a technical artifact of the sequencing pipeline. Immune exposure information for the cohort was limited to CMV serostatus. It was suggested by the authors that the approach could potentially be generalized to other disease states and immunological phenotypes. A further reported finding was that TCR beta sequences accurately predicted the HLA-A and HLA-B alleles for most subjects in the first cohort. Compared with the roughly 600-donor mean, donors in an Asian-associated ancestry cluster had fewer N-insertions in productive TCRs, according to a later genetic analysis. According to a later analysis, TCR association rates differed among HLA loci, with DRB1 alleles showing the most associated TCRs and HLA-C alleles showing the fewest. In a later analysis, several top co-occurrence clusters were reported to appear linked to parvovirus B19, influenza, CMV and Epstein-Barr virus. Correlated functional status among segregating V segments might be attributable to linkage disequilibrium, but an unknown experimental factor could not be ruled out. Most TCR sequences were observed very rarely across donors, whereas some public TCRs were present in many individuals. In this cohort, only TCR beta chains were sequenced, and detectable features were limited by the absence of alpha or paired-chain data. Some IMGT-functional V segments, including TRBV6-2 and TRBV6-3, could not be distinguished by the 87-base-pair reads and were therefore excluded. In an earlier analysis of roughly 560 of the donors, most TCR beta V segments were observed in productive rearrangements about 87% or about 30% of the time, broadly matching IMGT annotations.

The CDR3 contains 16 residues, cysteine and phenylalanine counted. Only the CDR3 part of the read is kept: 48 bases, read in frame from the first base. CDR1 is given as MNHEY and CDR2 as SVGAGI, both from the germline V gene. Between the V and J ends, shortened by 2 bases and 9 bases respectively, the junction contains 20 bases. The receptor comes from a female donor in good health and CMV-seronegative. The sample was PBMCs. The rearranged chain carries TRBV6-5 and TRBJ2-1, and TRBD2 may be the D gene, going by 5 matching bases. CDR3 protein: CASSYRSSTQLTEQFF. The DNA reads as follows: TGTGCCAGCAGTTACAGGTCTAGCACCCAATTAACTGAGCAGTTCTTC.